This T cell receptor (beta chain) was sequenced in a study of technical replicates of blood from a few donors. The data were produced by immunoSEQ multiplex PCR, yet TCRdb's version contains in-frame clones alone and is incomplete. There are fewer than 100,000 clones in the sample; around 97% occur only once, and approximately 0.3% lies in the top ten. The CDR3 has 15 residues. The V and J ends lost 1 base and 5 bases, in that order; junction bases with no gene match: 7. Per germline, CDR1 SGHTA and CDR2 FQGNSA. The chain couples TRBV7-2 to TRBJ2-7, with 8 bases aligning to TRBD1. The sample consisted of T cells isolated from PBMCs. The origin of this receptor is a human donor in good health. The CDR3 reads CASSLEVTGVDEQYF. In DNA form, the CDR3 reads TGTGCCAGCAGCTTAGAAGTGACAGGGGTGGACGAGCAGTACTTC.